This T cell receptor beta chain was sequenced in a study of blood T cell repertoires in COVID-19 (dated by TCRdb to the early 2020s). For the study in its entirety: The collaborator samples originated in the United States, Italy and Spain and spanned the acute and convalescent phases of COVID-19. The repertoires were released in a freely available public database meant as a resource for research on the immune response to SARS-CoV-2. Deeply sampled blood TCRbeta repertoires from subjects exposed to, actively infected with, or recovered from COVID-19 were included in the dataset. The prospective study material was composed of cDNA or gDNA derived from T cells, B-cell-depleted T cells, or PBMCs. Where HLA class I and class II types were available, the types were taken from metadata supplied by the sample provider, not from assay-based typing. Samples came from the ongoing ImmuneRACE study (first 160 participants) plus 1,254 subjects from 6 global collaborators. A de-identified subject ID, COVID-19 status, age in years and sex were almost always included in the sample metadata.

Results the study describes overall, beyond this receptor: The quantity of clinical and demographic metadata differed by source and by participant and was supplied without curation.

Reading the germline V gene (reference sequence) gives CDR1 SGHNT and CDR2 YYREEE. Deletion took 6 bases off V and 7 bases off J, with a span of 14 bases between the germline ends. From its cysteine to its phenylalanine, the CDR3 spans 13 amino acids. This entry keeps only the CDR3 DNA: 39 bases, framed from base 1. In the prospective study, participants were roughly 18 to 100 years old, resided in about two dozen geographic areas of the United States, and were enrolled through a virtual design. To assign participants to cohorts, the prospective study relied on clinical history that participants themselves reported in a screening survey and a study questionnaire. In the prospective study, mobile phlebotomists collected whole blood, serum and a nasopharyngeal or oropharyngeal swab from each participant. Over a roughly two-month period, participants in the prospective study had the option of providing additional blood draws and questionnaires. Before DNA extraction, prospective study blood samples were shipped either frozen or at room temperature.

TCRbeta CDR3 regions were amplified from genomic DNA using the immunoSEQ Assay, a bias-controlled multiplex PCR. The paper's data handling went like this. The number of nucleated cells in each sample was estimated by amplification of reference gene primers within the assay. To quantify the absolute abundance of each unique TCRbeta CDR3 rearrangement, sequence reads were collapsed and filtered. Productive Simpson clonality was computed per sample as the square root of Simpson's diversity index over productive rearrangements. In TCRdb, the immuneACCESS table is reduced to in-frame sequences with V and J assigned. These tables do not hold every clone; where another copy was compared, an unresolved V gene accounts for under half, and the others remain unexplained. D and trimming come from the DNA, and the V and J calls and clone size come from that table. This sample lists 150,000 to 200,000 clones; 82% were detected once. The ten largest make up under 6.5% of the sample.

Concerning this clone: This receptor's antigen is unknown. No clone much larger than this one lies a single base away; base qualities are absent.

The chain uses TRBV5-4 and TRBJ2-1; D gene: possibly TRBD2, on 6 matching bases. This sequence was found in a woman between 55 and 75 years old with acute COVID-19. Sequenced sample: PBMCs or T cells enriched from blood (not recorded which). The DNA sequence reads TGTGCCAGCACCAAGACTAGTCTTAATGAGCAGTTCTTC. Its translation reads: CASTKTSLNEQFF.